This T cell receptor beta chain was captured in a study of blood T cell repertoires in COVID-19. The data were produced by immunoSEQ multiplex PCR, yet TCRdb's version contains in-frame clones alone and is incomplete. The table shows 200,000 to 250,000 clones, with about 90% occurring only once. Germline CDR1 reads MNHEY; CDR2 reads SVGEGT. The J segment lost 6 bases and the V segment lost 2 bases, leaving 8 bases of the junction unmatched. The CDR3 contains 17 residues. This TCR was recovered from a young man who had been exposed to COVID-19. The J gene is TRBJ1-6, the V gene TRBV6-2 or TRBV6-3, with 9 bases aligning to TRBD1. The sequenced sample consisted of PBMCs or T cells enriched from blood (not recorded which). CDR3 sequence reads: CASSYVGQGFRNSPLHF. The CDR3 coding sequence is TGTGCCAGCAGTTACGTGGGACAGGGATTCCGTAATTCACCCCTCCACTTT.